Below, one TCR beta chain is given with its context. The data are from a study of blood T cell repertoires in COVID-19. Whole-study context: Whether acute or convalescent, the COVID-19 samples came from the United States, Italy and Spain.

Germline V lookup: CDR1 MDHEN, CDR2 SYDVKM. The CDR3 is 12 residues long. V dropped 7 bases and J dropped 4 bases, with 10 bases sitting between them. Authors' analysis steps: From reference gene primer amplification, estimates of nucleated cell counts were derived. Data came from immunoSEQ multiplex PCR; TCRdb stores just in-frame clones and leaves some out. The D gene and trimming were derived from the DNA, and the V and J assignments and clone size from that table. Among under 140,000 clones listed, 82% were seen once. This sequence joins TRBV28 and TRBJ1-2, with D maybe TRBD1 (6 bases). The sequencing input was peripheral blood. The clonotype was recovered from a woman aged 60-70 years with acute or convalescent COVID-19. The CDR3 is CASTTGIYGYTF. The CDR3 DNA reads TGTGCCAGCACTACAGGGATCTATGGCTACACCTTC.